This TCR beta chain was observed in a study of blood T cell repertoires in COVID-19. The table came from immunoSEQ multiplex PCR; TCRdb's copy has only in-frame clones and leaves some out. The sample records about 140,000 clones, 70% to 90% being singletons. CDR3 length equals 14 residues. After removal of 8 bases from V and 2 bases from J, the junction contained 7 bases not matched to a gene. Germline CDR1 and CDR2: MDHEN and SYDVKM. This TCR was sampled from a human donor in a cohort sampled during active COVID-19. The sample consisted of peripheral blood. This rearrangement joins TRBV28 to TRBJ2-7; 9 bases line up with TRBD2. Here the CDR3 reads CASLSGRLAYEQYF. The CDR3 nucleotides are TGTGCCAGCCTTAGCGGGAGATTGGCCTACGAGCAGTACTTC.